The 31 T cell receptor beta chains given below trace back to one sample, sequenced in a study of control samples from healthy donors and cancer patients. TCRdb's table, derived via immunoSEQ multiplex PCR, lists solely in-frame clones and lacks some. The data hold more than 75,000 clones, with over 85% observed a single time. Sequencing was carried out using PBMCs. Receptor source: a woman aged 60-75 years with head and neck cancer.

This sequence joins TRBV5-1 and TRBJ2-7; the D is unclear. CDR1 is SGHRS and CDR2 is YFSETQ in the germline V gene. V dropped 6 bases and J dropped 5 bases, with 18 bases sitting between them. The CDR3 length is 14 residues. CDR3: CASIIPCEAHEQYF. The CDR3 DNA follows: TGCGCCAGCATCATCCCCTGCGAGGCACACGAGCAGTACTTC. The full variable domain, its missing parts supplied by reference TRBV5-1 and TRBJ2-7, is KAGVTQTPRYLIKTRGQQVTLSCSPISGHRSVSWYQQTPGQGLQFLFEYFSETQRNKGNFPGRFSGRQFSNSRSEMNVSTLELGDSALYLCASIIPCEAHEQYFGPGTRLTVT.

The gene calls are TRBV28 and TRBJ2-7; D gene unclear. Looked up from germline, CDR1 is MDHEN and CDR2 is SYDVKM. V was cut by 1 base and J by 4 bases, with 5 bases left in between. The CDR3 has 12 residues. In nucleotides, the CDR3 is TGTGCCAGCAGTTTATTTCAATACGAGCAGTACTTC. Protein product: CASSLFQYEQYF. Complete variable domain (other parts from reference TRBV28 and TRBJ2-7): DVKVTQSSRYLVKRTGEKVFLECVQDMDHENMFWYRQDPGLGLRLIYFSYDVKMKEKGDIPEGYSVSREKKERFSLILESASTNQTSMYLCASSLFQYEQYFGPGTRLTVT.

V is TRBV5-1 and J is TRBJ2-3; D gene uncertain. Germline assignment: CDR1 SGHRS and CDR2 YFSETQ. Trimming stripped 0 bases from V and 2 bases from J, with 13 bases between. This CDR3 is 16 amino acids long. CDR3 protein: CASSLASMGYTDTQYF. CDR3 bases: TGCGCCAGCAGCTTGGCCTCAATGGGTTACACAGATACGCAGTATTTT.

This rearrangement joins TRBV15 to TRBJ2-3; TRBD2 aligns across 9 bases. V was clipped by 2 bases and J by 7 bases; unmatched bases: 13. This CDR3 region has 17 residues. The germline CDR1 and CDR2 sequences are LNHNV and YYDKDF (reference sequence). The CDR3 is CATSRYLAGASGNTQYF. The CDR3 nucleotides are TGTGCCACCAGCAGATACTTAGCGGGAGCGTCTGGGAATACGCAGTATTTT.

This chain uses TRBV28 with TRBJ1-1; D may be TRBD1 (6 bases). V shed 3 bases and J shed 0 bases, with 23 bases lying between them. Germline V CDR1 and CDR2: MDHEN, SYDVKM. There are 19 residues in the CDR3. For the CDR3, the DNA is TGTGCCAGCAGTTTTTTGGGGACATTCAGTATAACCATGAACACTGAAGCTTTCTTT. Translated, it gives CASSFLGTFSITMNTEAFF.

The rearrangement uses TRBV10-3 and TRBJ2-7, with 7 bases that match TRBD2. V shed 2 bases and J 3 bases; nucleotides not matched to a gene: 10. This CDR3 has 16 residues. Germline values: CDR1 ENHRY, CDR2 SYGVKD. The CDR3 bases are TGTGCCATCAGTGAGGACCCGCGGGGGACGAACTACGAGCAGTACTTC. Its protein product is CAISEDPRGTNYEQYF.

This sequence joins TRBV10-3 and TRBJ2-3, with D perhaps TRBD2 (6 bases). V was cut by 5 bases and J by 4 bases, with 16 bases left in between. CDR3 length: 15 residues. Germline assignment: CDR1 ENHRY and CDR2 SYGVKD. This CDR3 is CAISQGPEGADTQYF. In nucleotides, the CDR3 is TGTGCCATCAGTCAGGGTCCGGAGGGTGCAGATACGCAGTATTTT.

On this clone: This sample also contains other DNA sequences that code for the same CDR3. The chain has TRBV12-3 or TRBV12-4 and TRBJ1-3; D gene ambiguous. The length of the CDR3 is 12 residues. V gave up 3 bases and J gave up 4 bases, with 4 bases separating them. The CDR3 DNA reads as TGTGCCAGCAGTTTCGCCGGAAACACCATATATTTT. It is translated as CASSFAGNTIYF.

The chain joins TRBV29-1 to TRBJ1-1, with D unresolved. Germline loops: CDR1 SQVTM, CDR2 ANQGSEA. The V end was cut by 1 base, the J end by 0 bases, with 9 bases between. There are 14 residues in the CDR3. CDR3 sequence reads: CSVEAGGMNTEAFF. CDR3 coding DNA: TGCAGCGTTGAAGCCGGAGGCATGAACACTGAAGCTTTCTTT.

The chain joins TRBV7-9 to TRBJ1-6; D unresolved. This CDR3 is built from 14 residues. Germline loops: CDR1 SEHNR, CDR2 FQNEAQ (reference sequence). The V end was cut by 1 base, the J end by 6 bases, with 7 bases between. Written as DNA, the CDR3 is TGTGCCAGCAGCTTAGTATTGGGTAATTCACCCCTCCACTTT. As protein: CASSLVLGNSPLHF.

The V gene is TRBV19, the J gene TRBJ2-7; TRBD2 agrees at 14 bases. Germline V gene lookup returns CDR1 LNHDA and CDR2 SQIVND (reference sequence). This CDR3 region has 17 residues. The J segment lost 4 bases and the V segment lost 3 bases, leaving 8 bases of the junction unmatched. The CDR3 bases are TGTGCCAGTAGTATCGGGACTAGCGGGAGTGGTGTTTACGAGCAGTACTTC. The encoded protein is CASSIGTSGSGVYEQYF.

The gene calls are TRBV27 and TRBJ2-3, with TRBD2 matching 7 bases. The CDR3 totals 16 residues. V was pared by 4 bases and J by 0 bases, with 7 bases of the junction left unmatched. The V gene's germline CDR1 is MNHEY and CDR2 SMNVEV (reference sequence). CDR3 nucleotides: TGTGCCAGCAGTTCTAGGACTAGAGTTAGCACAGATACGCAGTATTTT. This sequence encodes CASSSRTRVSTDTQYF.

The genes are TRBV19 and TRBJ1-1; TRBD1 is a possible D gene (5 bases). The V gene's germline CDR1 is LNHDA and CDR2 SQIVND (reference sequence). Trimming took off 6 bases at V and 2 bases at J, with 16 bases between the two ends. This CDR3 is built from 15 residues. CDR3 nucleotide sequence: TGTGCCAGTAGCAAGGTTGCAGGGTTTAACACTGAAGCTTTCTTT. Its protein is CASSKVAGFNTEAFF. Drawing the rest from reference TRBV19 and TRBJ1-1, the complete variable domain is DGGITQSPKYLFRKEGQNVTLSCEQNLNHDAMYWYRQDPGQGLRLIYYSQIVNDFQKGDIAEGYSVSREKKESFPLTVTSAQKNPTAFYLCASSKVAGFNTEAFFGQGTRLTVV.

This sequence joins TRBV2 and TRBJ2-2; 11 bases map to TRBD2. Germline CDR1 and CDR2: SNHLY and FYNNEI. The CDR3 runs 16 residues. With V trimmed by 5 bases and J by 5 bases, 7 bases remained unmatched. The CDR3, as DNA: TGTGCCAGCAGTCTTACTAGCGGGAGTTATACCGGGGAGCTGTTTTTT. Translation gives CASSLTSGSYTGELFF.

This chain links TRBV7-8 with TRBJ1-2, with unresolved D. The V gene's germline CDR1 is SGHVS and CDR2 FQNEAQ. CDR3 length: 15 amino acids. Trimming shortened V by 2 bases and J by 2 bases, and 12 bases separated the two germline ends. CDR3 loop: CASSLSLGLNYGYTF. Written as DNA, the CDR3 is TGTGCCAGCAGCTTATCCCTTGGTCTCAACTATGGCTACACCTTC.

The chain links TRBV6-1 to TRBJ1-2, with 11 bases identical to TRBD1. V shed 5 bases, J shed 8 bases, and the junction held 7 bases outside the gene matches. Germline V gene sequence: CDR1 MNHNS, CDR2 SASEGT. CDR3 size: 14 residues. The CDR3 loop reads CASSRLGTGGGYTF. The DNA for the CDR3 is TGTGCCAGCAGTCGCCTAGGGACAGGGGGAGGCTACACCTTC.

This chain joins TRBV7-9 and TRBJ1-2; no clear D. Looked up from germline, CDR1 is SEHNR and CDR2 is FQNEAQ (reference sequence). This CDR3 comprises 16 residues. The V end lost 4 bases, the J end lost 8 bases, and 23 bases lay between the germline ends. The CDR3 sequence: CASSYEGGGFYKGYTF. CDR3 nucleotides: TGTGCCAGCAGCTATGAAGGAGGAGGGTTTTACAAAGGCTACACCTTC.

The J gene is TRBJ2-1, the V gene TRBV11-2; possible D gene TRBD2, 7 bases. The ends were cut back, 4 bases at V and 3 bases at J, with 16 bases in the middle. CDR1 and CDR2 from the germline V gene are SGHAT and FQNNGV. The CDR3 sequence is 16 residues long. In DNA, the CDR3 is TGTGCCAGCAGCTCTACTAGGGGGGGCAGCTACAATGAGCAGTTCTTC. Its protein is CASSSTRGGSYNEQFF.

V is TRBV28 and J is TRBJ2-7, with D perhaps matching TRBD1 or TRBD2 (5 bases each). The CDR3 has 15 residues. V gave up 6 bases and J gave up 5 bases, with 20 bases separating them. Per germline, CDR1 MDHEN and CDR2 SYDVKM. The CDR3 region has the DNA TGTGCCAGCAGCAGACGGGACCCCGGACGAAACGAGCAGTACTTC. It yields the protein CASSRRDPGRNEQYF.

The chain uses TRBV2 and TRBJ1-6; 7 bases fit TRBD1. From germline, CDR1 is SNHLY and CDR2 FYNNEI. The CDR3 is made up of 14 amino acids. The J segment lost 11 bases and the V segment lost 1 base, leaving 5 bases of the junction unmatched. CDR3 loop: CASSEDRGSAPLHF. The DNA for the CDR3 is TGTGCCAGCAGTGAAGACAGGGGTTCGGCACCCCTCCACTTT.

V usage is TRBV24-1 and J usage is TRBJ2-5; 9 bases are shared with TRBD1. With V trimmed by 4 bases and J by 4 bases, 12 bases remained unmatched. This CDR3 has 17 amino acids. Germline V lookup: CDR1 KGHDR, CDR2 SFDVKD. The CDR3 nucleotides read TGTGCCACCAGTGACCCTACCGGGACAGGGATACGAGAGACCCAGTACTTC. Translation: CATSDPTGTGIRETQYF.

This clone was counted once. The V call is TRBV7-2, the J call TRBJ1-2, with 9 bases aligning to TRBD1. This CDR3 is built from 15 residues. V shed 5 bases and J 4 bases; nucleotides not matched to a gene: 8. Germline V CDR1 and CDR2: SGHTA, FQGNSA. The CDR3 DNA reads TGTGCCAGCAGCGAGAGAAGGGACAGGGTCTATGGCTACACCTTC. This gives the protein CASSERRDRVYGYTF. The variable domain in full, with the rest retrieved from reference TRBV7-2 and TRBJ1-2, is GAGVSQSPSNKVTEKGKDVELRCDPISGHTALYWYRQSLGQGLEFLIYFQGNSAPDKSGLPSDRFSAERTGGSVSTLTIQRTQQEDSAVYLCASSERRDRVYGYTFGSGTRLTVV.

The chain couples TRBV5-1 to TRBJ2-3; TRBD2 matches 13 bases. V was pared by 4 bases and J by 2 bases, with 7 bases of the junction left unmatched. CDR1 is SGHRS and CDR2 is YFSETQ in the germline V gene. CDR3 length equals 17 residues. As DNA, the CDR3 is TGCGCCAGCAGCCCCTTGGGACTAGCGGGACTCACAGATACGCAGTATTTT. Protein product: CASSPLGLAGLTDTQYF.

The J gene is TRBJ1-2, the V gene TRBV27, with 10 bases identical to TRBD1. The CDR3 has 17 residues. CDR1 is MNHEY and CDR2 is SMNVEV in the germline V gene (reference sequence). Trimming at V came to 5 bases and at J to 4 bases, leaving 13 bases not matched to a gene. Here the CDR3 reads CASSPAGTGALFYGYTF. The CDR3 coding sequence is TGTGCCAGCAGTCCAGCCGGGACAGGGGCCTTATTCTATGGCTACACCTTC.

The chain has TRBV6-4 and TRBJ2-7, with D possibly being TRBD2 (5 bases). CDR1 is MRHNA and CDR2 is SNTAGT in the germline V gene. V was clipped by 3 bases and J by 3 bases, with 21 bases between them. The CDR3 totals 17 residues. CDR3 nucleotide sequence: TGTGCCAGCAGTGAACCCTCGGGTGGGAAGGAGGTCTACGAGCAGTACTTC. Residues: CASSEPSGGKEVYEQYF.

CDR3 DNA: TGTGCCAGCAGTTTGGGGCAGCGGGGTGGAAAACTGTTTTTT. Its translation is CASSLGQRGGKLFF. The gene calls are TRBV27 and TRBJ1-4; D perhaps matches TRBD1 (5 bases). Trimming cost V 3 bases and J 10 bases, with 15 bases left between them. Germline lookup yields CDR1 MNHEY and CDR2 SMNVEV (reference sequence). The CDR3 length is 14 residues.

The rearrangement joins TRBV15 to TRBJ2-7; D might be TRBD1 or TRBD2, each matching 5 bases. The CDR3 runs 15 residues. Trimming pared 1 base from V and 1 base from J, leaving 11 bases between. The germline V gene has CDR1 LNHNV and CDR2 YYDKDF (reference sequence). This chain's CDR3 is CATSRAGTQSYEQYF. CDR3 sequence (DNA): TGTGCCACCAGCAGAGCCGGGACGCAATCCTACGAGCAGTACTTC. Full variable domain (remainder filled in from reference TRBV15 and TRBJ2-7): DAMVIQNPRYQVTQFGKPVTLSCSQTLNHNVMYWYQQKSSQAPKLLFHYYDKDFNNEADTPDNFQSRRPNTSFCFLDIRSPGLGDTAMYLCATSRAGTQSYEQYFGPGTRLTVT.

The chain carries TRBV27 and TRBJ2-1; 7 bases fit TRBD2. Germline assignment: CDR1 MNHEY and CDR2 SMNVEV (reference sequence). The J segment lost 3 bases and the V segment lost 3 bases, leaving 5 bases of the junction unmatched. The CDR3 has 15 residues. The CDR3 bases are TGTGCCAGCAGTTTCCGTCTAGCGGACTACAATGAGCAGTTCTTC. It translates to CASSFRLADYNEQFF.

CDR3 coding DNA: TGTGCCAGCAGCGTAGGGAGGGGGGTCCATGGCTACACCTTC. Amino acids: CASSVGRGVHGYTF. The J gene is TRBJ1-2, the V gene TRBV9, with D tentatively TRBD1 (6 bases). CDR3 length: 14 amino acids. With 0 bases removed from V and 6 bases from J, the gap between germline ends came to 12 bases. The germline gives CDR1 SGDLS, CDR2 YYNGEE.

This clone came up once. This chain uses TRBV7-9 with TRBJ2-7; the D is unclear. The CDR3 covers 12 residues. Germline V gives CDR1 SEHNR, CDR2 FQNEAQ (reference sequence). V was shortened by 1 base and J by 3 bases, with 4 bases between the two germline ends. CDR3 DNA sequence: TGTGCCAGCAGCTTAGATTACTACGAGCAGTACTTC. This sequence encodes CASSLDYYEQYF.

CDR3 nucleotide sequence: TGTGCCAGCAGTTACTCTTCCATACCAGAAATTTTCTTT. Its protein is CASSYSSIPEIFF. V and J are TRBV6-2 or TRBV6-3 and TRBJ1-1, with unresolved D. V lost 0 bases to trimming and J lost 13 bases, with 15 bases between them. The CDR3 contains 13 residues. Germline V gives CDR1 MNHEY, CDR2 SVGEGT.